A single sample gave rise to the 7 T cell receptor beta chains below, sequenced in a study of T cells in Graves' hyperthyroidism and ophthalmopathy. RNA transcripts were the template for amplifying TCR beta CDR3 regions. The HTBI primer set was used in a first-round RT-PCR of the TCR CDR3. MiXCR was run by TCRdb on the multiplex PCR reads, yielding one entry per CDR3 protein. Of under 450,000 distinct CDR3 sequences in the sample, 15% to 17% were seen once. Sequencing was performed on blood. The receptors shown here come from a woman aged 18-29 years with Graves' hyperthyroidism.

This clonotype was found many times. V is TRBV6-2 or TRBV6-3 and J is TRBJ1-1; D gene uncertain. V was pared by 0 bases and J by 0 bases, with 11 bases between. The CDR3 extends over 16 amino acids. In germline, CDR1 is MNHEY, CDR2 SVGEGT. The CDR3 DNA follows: TGTGCCAGCAGTTACTCTGATGACACGATGAACACTGAAGCTTTCTTT. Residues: CASSYSDDTMNTEAFF.

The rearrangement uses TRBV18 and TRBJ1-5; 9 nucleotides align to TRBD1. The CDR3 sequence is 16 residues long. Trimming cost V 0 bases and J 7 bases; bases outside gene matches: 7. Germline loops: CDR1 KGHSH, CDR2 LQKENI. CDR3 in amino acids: CASSPPDRGRRQPQHF. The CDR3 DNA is TGTGCCAGCTCACCACCGGACAGGGGAAGGAGGCAGCCCCAGCATTTT.

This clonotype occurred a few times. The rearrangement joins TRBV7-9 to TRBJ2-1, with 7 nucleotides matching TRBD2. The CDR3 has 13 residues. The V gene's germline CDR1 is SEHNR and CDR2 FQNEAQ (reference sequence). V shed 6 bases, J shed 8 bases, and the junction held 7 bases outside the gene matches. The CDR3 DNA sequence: TGTGCCAGCAGGCCGGCGGGGGTATATGAGCAGTTCTTC. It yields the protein CASRPAGVYEQFF.

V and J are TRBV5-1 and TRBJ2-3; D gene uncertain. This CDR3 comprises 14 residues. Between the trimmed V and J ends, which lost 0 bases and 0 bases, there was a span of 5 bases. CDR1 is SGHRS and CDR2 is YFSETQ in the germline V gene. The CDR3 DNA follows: TGCGCCAGCAGCTTGGTGACAAGCACAGATACGCAGTATTTT. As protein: CASSLVTSTDTQYF.

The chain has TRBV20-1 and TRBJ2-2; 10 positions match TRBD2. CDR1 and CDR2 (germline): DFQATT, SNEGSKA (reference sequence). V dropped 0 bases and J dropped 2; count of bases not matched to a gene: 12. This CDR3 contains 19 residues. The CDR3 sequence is CSARDGKREGLPNTGELFF. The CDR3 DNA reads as TGCAGTGCTAGAGATGGGAAGCGGGAGGGCCTTCCAAACACCGGGGAGCTGTTTTTT.

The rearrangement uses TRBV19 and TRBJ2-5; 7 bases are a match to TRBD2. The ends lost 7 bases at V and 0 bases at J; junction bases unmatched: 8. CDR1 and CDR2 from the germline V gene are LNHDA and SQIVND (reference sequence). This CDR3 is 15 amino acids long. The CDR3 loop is CASIDTGGHQETQYF. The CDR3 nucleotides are TGTGCCAGTATCGATACGGGGGGACACCAAGAGACCCAGTACTTC.

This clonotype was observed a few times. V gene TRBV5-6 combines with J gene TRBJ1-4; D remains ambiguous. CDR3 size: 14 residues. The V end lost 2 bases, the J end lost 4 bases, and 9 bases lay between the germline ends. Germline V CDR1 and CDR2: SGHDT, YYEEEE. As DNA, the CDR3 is TGTGCCAGCAGCTTAACGGTGGATAATGAAAAACTGTTTTTT. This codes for CASSLTVDNEKLFF.